The entry below gives a single TCR beta chain sequence along with its context. Its antigen is undetermined. The data were taken from a study of blood T cells in healthy people across ages. The use of a sample-barcoded 5' primer and a J-beta primer mix characterized a second PCR of roughly 6 to 12 cycles. Every sample gave at least 2.5 million paired-end reads containing CDR3. In TCRdb, the 5' RACE reads were re-called with MiXCR into one record per CDR3 protein. The sample yields about 1.6 million distinct CDR3 sequences, roughly 32% seen once. The trim removed 8 bases at V and 4 bases at J, leaving 9 bases unmatched. Germline V gene data show CDR1 as MNHEY and CDR2 as SVGEGT. CDR3 size: 15 residues. Study-wide points: TCR beta diversity per million T cells fell roughly linearly with age. Expanded clonotype shifts may have been confounded, as the donors had an unknown CMV status. Compared with aged donors, long-lived donors showed fewer expanded clones, suggesting selection.

Sequenced material: blood. The V call is TRBV6-2 or TRBV6-3, the J call TRBJ2-1; 9 bases agree with TRBD2. The receptor was isolated from a woman in her twenties or thirties in good health. This chain's CDR3 is CASHRLGLAYNEQFF. The CDR3 DNA reads TGTGCCAGCCATCGATTGGGACTAGCATACAATGAGCAGTTCTTC.